Given below is one T cell receptor beta chain in context. This specimen comes from a study of blood T cell repertoires in COVID-19. Study context: The origin of the acute and convalescent COVID-19 samples was the United States, Italy and Spain. The analysed material was cDNA or gDNA that came from T cells, B-cell-depleted T cells, or PBMCs.

Germline CDR1 is SGHVS and CDR2 is FQNEAQ. This CDR3 spans 13 amino acids. V lost 3 bases to trimming and J lost 1 base, with 6 bases between them. Per the original data handling: Reference gene primer amplification gave estimated nucleated cell counts. This table comes from immunoSEQ multiplex PCR, and its TCRdb copy is limited to in-frame clones, with some not included. V and J calls and clone size are given by that table; D and trimming were obtained from the DNA. The table records 200,000 to 250,000 clones, approximately 80% of them present only once. The sample was peripheral blood. This receptor was identified in a woman aged 45-65 years with acute or convalescent COVID-19. This chain uses TRBV7-8 with TRBJ1-1; D is ambiguous. CDR3 sequence: CASSFSENTEAFF. DNA of the CDR3: TGTGCCAGCAGCTTTTCAGAGAACACTGAAGCTTTCTTT.